The 17 T cell receptor beta chains below were found in one sample sequenced in a study of immune evolution from preneoplasia to lung adenocarcinoma. The data were produced by immunoSEQ multiplex PCR, yet TCRdb's version contains in-frame clones alone and is incomplete. This sample has some 6,000 clones; approximately 87% occur once, and the top ten carry approximately 4%. The sequenced material came from FFPE adjacent normal lung tissue. Every receptor here comes from a person aged 65 to 85 with lung adenocarcinoma.

The gene calls are TRBV2 and TRBJ1-1, with a weak D call TRBD1 (5 bases). The CDR3 is made up of 11 amino acids. Trimming removed 1 base at V and 12 bases at J, with 9 bases between. Per the germline V gene, CDR1 is SNHLY and CDR2 is FYNNEI. DNA for the CDR3: TGTGCCAGCAGTGAAGAGATGGGGCCTTTCTTT. It codes for CASSEEMGPFF. Using reference TRBV2 and TRBJ1-1 for the parts outside the CDR3, the full variable domain is EPEVTQTPSHQVTQMGQEVILRCVPISNHLYFYWYRQILGQKVEFLVSFYNNEISEKSEIFDDQFSVERPDGSNFTLKIRSTKLEDSAMYFCASSEEMGPFFGQGTRLTVV.

The chain carries TRBV5-1 and TRBJ2-6; TRBD1 matches at 8 bases. Germline V gene data show CDR1 as SGHRS and CDR2 as YFSETQ. Trimming removed 6 bases from V and 3 bases from J; junction bases left unmatched: 5. The CDR3 sequence is 15 residues long. The CDR3 loop reads CASTPGGGGANVLTF. As DNA, the CDR3 is TGCGCCAGCACCCCAGGGGGCGGTGGGGCCAACGTCCTGACTTTC.

This chain uses TRBV25-1 with TRBJ2-7; 7 bases map to TRBD2. The CDR3 extends over 15 amino acids. Germline V CDR1 and CDR2: MGHDK, SYGVNS. J lost 6 bases, V lost 6 bases, and 14 bases had no gene match. The CDR3 region is CASSDLSREVPEQYF. The CDR3 DNA reads as TGTGCCAGCAGCGATCTTAGCCGGGAGGTCCCCGAGCAGTACTTC.

The V and J genes are TRBV5-6 and TRBJ2-7; TRBD1 or TRBD2 may be the D gene (5 bases each). This CDR3 is built from 13 residues. Germline V gene lookup returns CDR1 SGHDT and CDR2 YYEEEE. V gave up 5 bases and J gave up 6 bases, with 15 bases separating them. CDR3 sequence: CASSRDLRSEQYF. DNA for the CDR3: TGTGCCAGCAGTCGGGACCTCAGGTCCGAGCAGTACTTC.

CDR3 in amino acids: CASSYRDANTEAFF. The CDR3 DNA follows: TGTGCCAGCAGCTACCGGGACGCGAACACTGAAGCTTTCTTT. The chain uses TRBV7-9 and TRBJ1-1; perhaps TRBD1 as D (5 bases). The CDR3 has 14 residues. The V gene's germline CDR1 is SEHNR and CDR2 FQNEAQ (reference sequence). Between the trimmed V and J ends, which lost 4 bases and 1 base, there was a span of 10 bases.

This chain uses TRBV6-6 with TRBJ1-6, with D unclear. Trimming shortened V by 8 bases and J by 5 bases, and 10 bases separated the two germline ends. Germline V gene sequence: CDR1 MNHNY, CDR2 SVGAGI (reference sequence). This CDR3 has 13 amino acids. The chain's CDR3 is CASSGQDNSPLHF. The CDR3 DNA reads TGTGCCAGCTCCGGCCAGGATAATTCACCCCTCCACTTT.

The chain uses TRBV7-2 and TRBJ1-1; D may be TRBD1 (5 bases). Trimming cost V 5 bases and J 5 bases, with 15 bases left between them. Looked up from germline, CDR1 is SGHTA and CDR2 is FQGNSA. There are 14 residues in the CDR3. The CDR3 coding sequence is TGTGCCAGCAGCCTCACACGGGGGGGTACTGAAGCTTTCTTT. This sequence encodes CASSLTRGGTEAFF.

The chain employs TRBV6-5 and TRBJ2-3, with D unclear. The CDR3 sequence is 13 residues long. Germline V gives CDR1 MNHEY, CDR2 SVGAGI. V was cut by 5 bases and J by 6 bases, with 12 bases left in between. CDR3 residues: CASSRSFWDTQYF. The CDR3 DNA sequence: TGTGCCAGCAGTCGGTCTTTCTGGGATACGCAGTATTTT.

The chain couples TRBV5-1 to TRBJ2-3; D possibly corresponds to TRBD2 (5 bases). CDR3 size: 14 residues. V was pared by 10 bases and J by 3 bases, with 18 bases between. The germline gives CDR1 SGHRS, CDR2 YFSETQ. CDR3 DNA sequence: TGCGCCTCGGACCTCGACGGAGGTACAGATACGCAGTATTTT. Amino acids: CASDLDGGTDTQYF.

This clone was picked up a small number of times. The chain uses TRBV7-6 and TRBJ2-5, with 8 positions matching TRBD1. Germline V gives CDR1 SGHVS, CDR2 FNYEAQ. V shed 0 bases and J 1 base; nucleotides not matched to a gene: 4. CDR3 size: 16 residues. The CDR3 DNA follows: TGTGCCAGCAGCTTAGCGGCCGGGACAGGCCAAGAGACCCAGTACTTC. Encoded protein: CASSLAAGTGQETQYF. Full variable domain (outside the CDR3, taken from reference TRBV7-6 and TRBJ2-5): GAGVSQSPRYKVTKRGQDVALRCDPISGHVSLYWYRQALGQGPEFLTYFNYEAQQDKSGLPNDRFSAERPEGSISTLTIQRTEQRDSAMYRCASSLAAGTGQETQYFGPGTRLLVL.

V usage is TRBV20-1 and J usage is TRBJ2-7; D is possibly TRBD2 (6 bases). Trimming stripped 3 bases from V and 3 bases from J, with 6 bases between. Per germline, CDR1 DFQATT and CDR2 SNEGSKA (reference sequence). There are 11 residues in the CDR3. DNA for the CDR3: TGCAGTGCTAGCGGGGGCTACGAGCAGTACTTC. Amino acids: CSASGGYEQYF.

J is TRBJ2-5 and V is TRBV28; no reliable D call. The CDR3 is 15 amino acids. The ends were cut back, 6 bases at V and 2 bases at J, with 16 bases in the middle. CDR1 and CDR2 from the germline V gene are MDHEN and SYDVKM. The CDR3 nucleotides read TGTGCCAGCAGCCCTAACAGTTACCCTCAAGAGACCCAGTACTTC. This translates into CASSPNSYPQETQYF.

The CDR3: CASSLGDTLNTEAFF. CDR3 DNA sequence: TGTGCCAGCAGCTTGGGGGACACTTTGAACACTGAAGCTTTCTTT. The rearrangement joins TRBV11-2 to TRBJ1-1, with a tentative D call TRBD1 (6 bases). The length of the CDR3 is 15 residues. V was cut by 3 bases and J by 0 bases, with 11 bases left in between. Germline assignment: CDR1 SGHAT and CDR2 FQNNGV.

The chain has TRBV10-3 and TRBJ2-3, with a tentative D call TRBD1 (5 bases). With 7 bases removed from V and 0 bases from J, the gap between germline ends came to 8 bases. Germline CDR1 is ENHRY and CDR2 is SYGVKD. The CDR3 has 13 residues. The CDR3 loop is CAIKGASTDTQYF. CDR3 sequence (DNA): TGTGCCATCAAAGGGGCGAGCACAGATACGCAGTATTTT.

V gene TRBV4-1 combines with J gene TRBJ2-7; 8 bases line up with TRBD1. This CDR3 contains 15 residues. Germline-derived CDR1 and CDR2 are MGHRA and YSYEKL. J lost 5 bases, V lost 3 bases, and 9 bases had no gene match. This chain's CDR3 is CASSQRRTGFDEQYF. DNA of the CDR3: TGCGCCAGCAGCCAGAGACGGACAGGGTTCGACGAGCAGTACTTC.

The chain couples TRBV10-2 to TRBJ1-6; no definite D call. The CDR3 contains 15 residues. V was cut by 0 bases and J by 6 bases, with 9 bases left in between. CDR1 is WSHSY, CDR2 SAAADI, per germline. This CDR3 is CASSESVGRNSPLHF. The DNA for the CDR3 is TGCGCCAGCAGTGAGTCGGTCGGACGTAATTCACCCCTCCACTTT.

The J gene is TRBJ2-7, the V gene TRBV19; D remains unclear. Germline CDR1 reads LNHDA; CDR2 reads SQIVND (reference sequence). The V end was cut by 6 bases, the J end by 7 bases, with 16 bases between. The CDR3 sequence is 13 residues long. The CDR3 bases are TGTGCCAGTAGCGCCGGAGACGTCGCAGAGCAGTACTTC. Protein: CASSAGDVAEQYF.